A selection of T cell receptor beta chains follows, all from one sample in a study of cytomegalovirus exposure and HLA in healthy donors. This table comes from immunoSEQ multiplex PCR, and its TCRdb copy is limited to in-frame clones, with some not included. The sample holds over 150,000 clones, approximately 79% seen once. The sequenced sample was PBMCs. All receptors come from a man aged 35 to 55 in good health and CMV-seronegative. CDR3s include the opening cysteine and the closing phenylalanine or tryptophan. A D gene is named only where the DNA matches it firmly. Size values are once, few and many counts, or a class for expanded clones, and some rows have none.

D | size | J | V | CDR3 | DNA
- | few | TRBJ2-1 | TRBV9 | CASSRDSGYEQFF | TGTGCCAGCAGCCGGGACTCCGGCTATGAGCAGTTCTTC
- | - | TRBJ2-5 | TRBV7-2 | CASSLARRSRRETQYF | TGTGCCAGCAGCTTAGCGCGGCGTTCCCGGAGGGAGACCCAGTACTTC
TRBD2 | - | TRBJ2-6 | TRBV7-2 | CASSFGLAGGANVLTF | TGTGCCAGCAGCTTCGGACTAGCGGGCGGGGCCAACGTCCTGACTTTC
- | - | TRBJ1-4 | TRBV5-4 | CASSQRVGPPLGGKLFF | TGTGCCAGCAGCCAGCGGGTAGGGCCTCCCCTCGGTGGAAAACTGTTTTTT
- | few | TRBJ1-6 | TRBV2 | CASSEDSSYNSPLHF | TGTGCCAGCAGTGAAGACAGCTCCTATAATTCACCCCTCCACTTT
TRBD2 | - | TRBJ2-1 | TRBV6-1 | CASTMSGGAGNEQFF | TGTGCCAGCACTATGAGCGGGGGGGCTGGCAATGAGCAGTTCTTC
- | - | TRBJ1-2 | TRBV29-1 | CSVHRVGYGYTF | TGCAGCGTCCACAGGGTGGGCTATGGCTACACCTTC
- | - | TRBJ2-7 | TRBV5-6 | CASSLGQFYEQYF | TGTGCCAGCAGCTTAGGACAGTTCTACGAGCAGTACTTC
- | - | TRBJ2-7 | TRBV5-4 | CASSSVTEYEQYF | TGTGCCAGCAGCTCGGTGACTGAATACGAGCAGTACTTC
- | few | TRBJ1-1 | TRBV2 | CASSESQSLEAFF | TGTGCCAGCAGTGAATCACAGTCACTTGAAGCTTTCTTT
TRBD1 | - | TRBJ1-5 | TRBV27 | CASTGTAYSNQPQHF | TGTGCCAGCACCGGGACAGCCTATAGCAATCAGCCCCAGCATTTT
TRBD1 | - | TRBJ1-3 | TRBV10-3 | CAISTGQGARKSGNTIYF | TGTGCCATCAGTACGGGACAGGGGGCGAGAAAGTCTGGAAACACCATATATTTT
TRBD1 | - | TRBJ2-7 | TRBV7-9 | CSSSLGSYRGRTYEQYF | TGTTCCAGCAGCTTAGGGTCCTACAGGGGCCGGACCTACGAGCAGTACTTC
TRBD1 | - | TRBJ2-6 | TRBV28 | CASSRDRGLGANVLTF | TGTGCCAGCAGCCGGGACAGGGGACTTGGGGCCAACGTCCTGACTTTC
TRBD1 | - | TRBJ1-2 | TRBV6-5 | CASSRDRGFNYGYTF | TGTGCCAGCAGCCGGGACAGGGGATTTAACTATGGCTACACCTTC
- | - | TRBJ2-7 | TRBV27 | CASSLQGTGWGYEQYF | TGTGCCAGCAGTTTACAGGGGACGGGATGGGGCTACGAGCAGTACTTC
- | - | TRBJ2-1 | TRBV19 | CATRVPSSYNEQFF | TGTGCCACCCGAGTCCCTAGCTCCTACAATGAGCAGTTCTTC
TRBD1 | once | TRBJ1-1 | TRBV25-1 | CASSEVGRQGMNTEAFF | TGTGCCAGCAGTGAGGTGGGAAGACAGGGGATGAACACTGAAGCTTTCTTT
- | - | TRBJ2-7 | TRBV6-1 | CASSEATGVSYEQYF | TGTGCCAGCAGTGAAGCTACAGGAGTGTCGTACGAGCAGTACTTC
- | - | TRBJ1-1 | TRBV6-1 | CASSPPTTGNTEAFF | TGTGCCAGCAGTCCACCTACGACGGGTAACACTGAAGCTTTCTTT
TRBD1 | - | TRBJ1-1 | TRBV2 | CASSYRGPTEAFF | TGTGCCAGCAGTTACAGGGGCCCCACTGAAGCTTTCTTT
TRBD1 | - | TRBJ2-7 | TRBV27 | CASSLVGTAYEQYF | TGTGCCAGCAGTTTAGTGGGGACAGCCTACGAGCAGTACTTC
- | - | TRBJ2-1 | TRBV5-6 | CASSLYRTGFDEQFF | TGTGCCAGCAGCTTGTATAGGACGGGGTTTGATGAGCAGTTCTTC
- | - | TRBJ2-1 | TRBV7-3 | CASSLQSGLNEQFF | TGTGCCAGCAGCTTACAGTCAGGGTTAAATGAGCAGTTCTTC